The 11 T cell receptor beta chains below were found in one sample sequenced in a study of OX40 agonist ivuxolimab in advanced cancers. Libraries were built with the immunoSEQ multiplex PCR assay. The table was pulled from immuneACCESS by TCRdb, which kept in-frame rearrangements only. Such tables lose some clones; where checked, under half of the loss comes from unresolved V genes, and the rest has no known cause. Present in this sample are about 79,000 clones, about 90% of which were seen just once. Less than 0.35% of the sample belongs to the ten largest clones. Sequencing used CD4+ or CD8+ T cells sorted from blood, obtained in a trial of the OX40 agonist ivuxolimab. Every receptor here comes from an adult with an advanced solid tumor such as melanoma, head and neck, liver or kidney cancer.

The rearrangement uses TRBV6-1 and TRBJ2-2; TRBD1 agrees at 7 bases. The CDR3 length is 16 residues. After removal of 4 bases from V and 1 base from J, the junction contained 6 bases not matched to a gene. The V gene's germline CDR1 is MNHNS and CDR2 SASEGT. CDR3 nucleotide sequence: TGTGCCAGCAGTGCACAGGGGCCTTTGAACACCGGGGAGCTGTTTTTT. This codes for CASSAQGPLNTGELFF.

This clone was recorded only once. The chain carries TRBV10-3 and TRBJ1-5; D not resolved. The V end lost 0 bases, the J end lost 7 bases, and 13 bases lay between the germline ends. The CDR3 is 15 amino acids. Germline V gene lookup returns CDR1 ENHRY and CDR2 SYGVKD. CDR3 protein: CAISESRNVGQPQHF. DNA of the CDR3: TGTGCCATCAGTGAGTCAAGGAATGTGGGGCAGCCCCAGCATTTT.

CDR3 in amino acids: CASSEVWGAKNIQYF. CDR3 nucleotides: TGTGCCAGCAGTGAAGTATGGGGGGCCAAAAACATTCAGTACTTC. The chain is built from TRBV6-1 and TRBJ2-4; D could derive from TRBD1 or TRBD2 (5 bases each). This CDR3 contains 15 residues. V was trimmed by 1 base and J by 1 base, leaving 8 bases between them. CDR1 is MNHNS, CDR2 SASEGT, per germline.

This chain links TRBV20-1 with TRBJ2-5; 7 bases line up with TRBD2. Germline V lookup: CDR1 DFQATT, CDR2 SNEGSKA (reference sequence). This CDR3 has 11 amino acids. V lost 5 bases and J lost 3; bases outside the gene matches: 0. CDR3: CSAGTKETQYF. CDR3 nucleotides: TGCAGTGCTGGGACTAAAGAGACCCAGTACTTC.

The chain is built from TRBV5-1 and TRBJ2-7; TRBD1 matches 9 bases. V dropped 0 bases and J dropped 5; count of bases not matched to a gene: 3. CDR1 is SGHRS and CDR2 is YFSETQ in the germline V gene. The CDR3 is made up of 14 amino acids. The chain's CDR3 is CASSLAGQGDEQYV. The CDR3, as DNA: TGCGCCAGCAGCTTGGCGGGACAGGGAGACGAGCAGTACGTC.

The chain has TRBV6-6 and TRBJ1-6; D is unresolved. V dropped 6 bases and J dropped 6 bases, with 6 bases sitting between them. The CDR3 has 12 amino acids. Germline CDR1 MNHNY, CDR2 SVGAGI (reference sequence). The DNA of the CDR3 is TGTGCCAGCAGCTTTCCTAATTCACCCCTCCACTTT. Protein sequence: CASSFPNSPLHF.

This clone was picked up one time. J is TRBJ2-7 and V is TRBV12-1; the DNA was not used to check the table's D call, TRBD2. TRBV12-1 is a pseudogene. The CDR3 length is 14 residues. CDR3 sequence: CASSRSGRDYEQYV. As DNA, the CDR3 is TGTGCCAGCAGCCGTAGCGGGCGGGACTACGAGCAGTACGTC.

This clone appeared once. The gene calls are TRBV18 and TRBJ1-1, with 8 bases matching TRBD1. The CDR3 covers 15 residues. Per the germline V gene, CDR1 is KGHSH and CDR2 is LQKENI. With 6 bases clipped from V and 3 bases from J, the junction kept 9 bases outside the gene matches. CDR3 sequence reads: CASSTTVQGDTEAFF. The CDR3 DNA follows: TGTGCCAGCTCCACCACCGTACAGGGGGACACTGAAGCTTTCTTT.

V usage is TRBV23-1 and J usage is TRBJ2-6; the D gene is possibly TRBD1 (5 bases). TRBV23-1 is an open reading frame, and its role is uncertain. With 7 bases removed from V and 1 base from J, the gap between germline ends came to 26 bases. This CDR3 spans 20 amino acids. In nucleotides, the CDR3 is TGCGCCAGCACATACCTCAAAGGGGCGCTAATTCCTTCTGGGGCCAACGTCCTGACTTTC. Translated, it gives CASTYLKGALIPSGANVLTF.

The CDR3 region has the DNA TGCGCCAGCAGCCCCTTGGGACAGCGCTACGAGCAGTACTTC. Amino acids: CASSPLGQRYEQYF. V gene TRBV4-1 combines with J gene TRBJ2-7; the match to TRBD1 covers 7 bases. The CDR3 is 14 amino acids. With V trimmed by 4 bases and J by 3 bases, 6 bases remained unmatched. The V gene's germline CDR1 is MGHRA and CDR2 YSYEKL.

The chain has TRBV19 and TRBJ2-7; tentatively, D is TRBD2 (6 bases). The V and J ends lost 9 bases and 6 bases respectively, with 12 bases between them. The CDR3 is 11 residues long. In germline, CDR1 is LNHDA, CDR2 SQIVND (reference sequence). The CDR3 protein is CASRLVAEQYV. The CDR3 DNA reads as TGTGCCAGCCGACTAGTCGCCGAGCAGTACGTC.